This entry is about one T cell receptor beta chain. The entry originates in a study of blood T cell repertoires in COVID-19. Whole-study context: PBMCs, B-cell-depleted T cells, or T cells were the source of the cDNA or gDNA that made up the material.

The CDR3 loop spans 14 amino acids. The J segment lost 3 bases and the V segment lost 5 bases, leaving 8 bases of the junction unmatched. Germline V gene data show CDR1 as SGHKS and CDR2 as YYEKEE (reference sequence). As processed by the authors: Counts of nucleated cells, estimated from reference gene primer amplification, were obtained. Sequencing used immunoSEQ multiplex PCR; TCRdb keeps in-frame clones, though not all of them. V and J calls and clone size are given by that table; D and trimming were obtained from the DNA. The data contain more than 150,000 clones, around 90% of them seen just once; the ten biggest clones take up 0.58%. Patients from Seattle were sampled longitudinally, starting during active infection.

This receptor was taken from a man aged 55 to 70 with COVID-19, enrolled during active disease. Sequenced material: peripheral blood. The chain combines TRBV5-5 with TRBJ2-7; TRBD1 matches at 7 bases. CDR3 amino acids: CASRLRTGFYEQYF. Here the CDR3 DNA reads TGTGCCAGCAGGTTGAGGACAGGATTCTACGAGCAGTACTTC.